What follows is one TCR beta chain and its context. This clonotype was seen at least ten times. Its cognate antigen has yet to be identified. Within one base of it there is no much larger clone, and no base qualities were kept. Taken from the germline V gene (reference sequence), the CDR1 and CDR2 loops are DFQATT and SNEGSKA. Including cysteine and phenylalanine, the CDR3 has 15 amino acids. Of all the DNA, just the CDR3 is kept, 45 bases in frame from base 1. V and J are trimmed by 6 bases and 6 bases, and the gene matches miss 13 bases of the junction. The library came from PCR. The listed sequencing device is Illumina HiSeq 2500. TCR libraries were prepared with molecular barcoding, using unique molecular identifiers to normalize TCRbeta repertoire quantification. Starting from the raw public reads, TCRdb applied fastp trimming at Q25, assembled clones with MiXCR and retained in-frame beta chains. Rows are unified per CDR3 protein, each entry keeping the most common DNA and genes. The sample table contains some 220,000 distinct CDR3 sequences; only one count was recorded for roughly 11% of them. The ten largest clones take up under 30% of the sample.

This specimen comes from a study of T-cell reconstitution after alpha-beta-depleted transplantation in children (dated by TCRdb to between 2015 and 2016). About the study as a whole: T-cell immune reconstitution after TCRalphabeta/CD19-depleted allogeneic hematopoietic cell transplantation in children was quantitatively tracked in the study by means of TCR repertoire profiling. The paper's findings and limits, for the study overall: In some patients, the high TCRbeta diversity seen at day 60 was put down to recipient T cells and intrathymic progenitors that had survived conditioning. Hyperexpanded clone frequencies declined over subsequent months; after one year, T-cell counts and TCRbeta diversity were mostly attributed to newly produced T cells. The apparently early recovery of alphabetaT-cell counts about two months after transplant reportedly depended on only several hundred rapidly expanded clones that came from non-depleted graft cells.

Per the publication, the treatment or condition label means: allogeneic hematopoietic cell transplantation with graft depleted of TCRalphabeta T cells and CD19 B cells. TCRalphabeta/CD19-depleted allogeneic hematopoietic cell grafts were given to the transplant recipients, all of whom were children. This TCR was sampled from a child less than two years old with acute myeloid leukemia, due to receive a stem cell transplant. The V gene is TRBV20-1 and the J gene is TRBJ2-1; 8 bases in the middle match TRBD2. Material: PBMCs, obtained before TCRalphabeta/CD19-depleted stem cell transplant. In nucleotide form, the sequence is TGCAGTGCAATAAATAGCGGGGTGGCCGGCAATGAGCAGTTCTTC. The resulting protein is CSAINSGVAGNEQFF.